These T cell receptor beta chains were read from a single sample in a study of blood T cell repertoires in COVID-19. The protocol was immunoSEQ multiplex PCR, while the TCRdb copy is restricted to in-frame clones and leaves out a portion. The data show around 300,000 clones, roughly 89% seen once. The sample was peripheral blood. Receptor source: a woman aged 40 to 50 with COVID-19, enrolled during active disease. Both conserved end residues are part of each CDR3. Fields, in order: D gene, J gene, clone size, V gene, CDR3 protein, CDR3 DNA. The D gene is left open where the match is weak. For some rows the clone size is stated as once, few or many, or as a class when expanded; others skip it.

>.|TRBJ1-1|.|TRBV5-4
CASSSSVQMNTEAFF
TGTGCCAGCAGCTCGTCGGTACAGATGAACACTGAAGCTTTCTTT
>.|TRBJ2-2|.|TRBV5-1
CASSLGSRAIGELFF
TGCGCCAGCAGCTTGGGTTCCAGGGCGATCGGGGAGCTGTTTTTT
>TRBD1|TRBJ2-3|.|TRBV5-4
CASSRRETGRTDTQYF
TGTGCCAGCAGCCGAAGAGAGACAGGGCGCACAGATACGCAGTATTTT
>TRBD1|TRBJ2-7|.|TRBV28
CASSHPTGQDYEQYF
TGTGCCAGCAGTCACCCGACCGGACAGGACTACGAGCAGTACTTC
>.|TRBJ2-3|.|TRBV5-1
CASSPDPSGTDTQYF
TGCGCCAGCAGTCCGGACCCTAGCGGCACAGATACGCAGTATTTT
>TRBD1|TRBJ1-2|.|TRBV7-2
CASSPDRAGYTF
TGTGCCAGCAGCCCGGACAGGGCTGGCTACACCTTC
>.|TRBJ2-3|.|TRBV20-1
CCISTDTQYF
TGCTGTATTAGCACAGATACGCAGTATTTT
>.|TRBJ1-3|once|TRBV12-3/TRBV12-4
CASSLNPRVSLYF
TGTGCCAGCAGTTTAAACCCCAGGGTTAGTTTGTATTTT
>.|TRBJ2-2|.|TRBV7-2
CASSPIAQAGELFF
TGTGCCAGCAGCCCTATAGCGCAAGCCGGGGAGCTGTTTTTT
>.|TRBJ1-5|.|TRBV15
CATSRVTVSNQPQHF
TGTGCCACCAGCAGAGTGACAGTTAGCAATCAGCCCCAGCATTTT
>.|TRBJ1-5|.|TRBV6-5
CASIWTEDQPQHF
TGTGCCAGCATATGGACAGAGGATCAGCCCCAGCATTTT
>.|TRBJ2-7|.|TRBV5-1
CASTPGTGAYEQYF
TGCGCCAGCACCCCCGGGACTGGGGCCTACGAGCAGTACTTC
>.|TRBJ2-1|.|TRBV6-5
CASTLGTRVPTLFF
TGTGCCAGCACCCTAGGGACTCGAGTCCCCACGCTGTTCTTC
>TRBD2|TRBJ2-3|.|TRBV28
CASSFILAGAGDTQYF
TGTGCCAGCAGTTTTATTCTAGCGGGAGCTGGAGATACGCAGTATTTT
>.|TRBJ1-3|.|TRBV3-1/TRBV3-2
CASSTGTRSGNTIYF
TGTGCCAGCAGCACCGGGACACGCTCTGGAAACACCATATATTTT
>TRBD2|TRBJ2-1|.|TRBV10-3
CAIRRPGLAGAGEQFF
TGTGCCATCAGGAGACCGGGACTAGCGGGAGCAGGGGAGCAGTTCTTC
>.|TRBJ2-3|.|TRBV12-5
CASGLVGLGTDTQYF
TGTGCTAGTGGTTTGGTAGGTCTAGGCACAGATACGCAGTATTTT
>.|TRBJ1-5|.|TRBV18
CASSPRRGETPQHF
TGTGCCAGCTCACCACGCCGCGGGGAGACTCCCCAGCATTTT
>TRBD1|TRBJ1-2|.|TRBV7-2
CASSQGQARNYGYTF
TGTGCCAGCAGCCAAGGACAGGCTCGGAACTATGGCTACACCTTC
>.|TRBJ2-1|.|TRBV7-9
CASSLSRGYNEQFF
TGTGCCAGCAGCTTAAGCAGGGGCTACAATGAGCAGTTCTTC
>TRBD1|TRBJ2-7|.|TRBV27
CASSPRDRPSYEQYF
TGTGCCAGCAGTCCCAGGGACAGGCCCTCCTACGAGCAGTACTTC
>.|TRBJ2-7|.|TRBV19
CASSTGVGRYEQYF
TGTGCCAGTAGTACTGGAGTAGGTAGATACGAGCAGTACTTC
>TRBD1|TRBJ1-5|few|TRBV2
CASLPGQGKIYSNQPQHF
TGTGCCAGCCTACCTGGACAGGGAAAAATATATAGCAATCAGCCCCAGCATTTT
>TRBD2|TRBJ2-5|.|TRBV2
CASAGTSGRAQTQYF
TGTGCCAGTGCCGGGACTAGCGGGAGGGCCCAGACCCAGTACTTC
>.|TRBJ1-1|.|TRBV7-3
CASSNSQDTEAFF
TGTGCCAGCAGCAACTCCCAGGACACTGAAGCTTTCTTT
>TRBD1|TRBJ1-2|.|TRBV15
CATSVRTGGGDYGYTF
TGTGCCACCAGCGTCCGGACAGGGGGAGGGGACTATGGCTACACCTTC
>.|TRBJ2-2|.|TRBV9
CASSRTGTVNTGELFF
TGTGCCAGCAGCCGTACAGGGACGGTGAACACCGGGGAGCTGTTTTTT
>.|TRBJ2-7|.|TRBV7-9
CASSFSPGTRGKEQYF
TGTGCCAGCAGCTTTAGTCCCGGGACCAGGGGCAAGGAGCAGTACTTC
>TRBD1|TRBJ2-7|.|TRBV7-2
CASSSQTGISEQYF
TGTGCCAGCAGCTCTCAGACAGGGATCAGCGAGCAGTACTTC
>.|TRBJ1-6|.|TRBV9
CASSESGSQRSPLHF
TGTGCCAGCAGCGAATCCGGGAGTCAACGTTCACCCCTCCACTTT
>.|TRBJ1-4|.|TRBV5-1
CASSPGGEKNEKLFF
TGCGCCAGCAGCCCCGGCGGCGAGAAAAATGAAAAACTGTTTTTT
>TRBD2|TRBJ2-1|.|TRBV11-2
CASSLRRGGLSSYNEQFF
TGTGCCAGCAGCTTGCGGCGGGGGGGGCTCAGCTCCTACAATGAGCAGTTCTTC
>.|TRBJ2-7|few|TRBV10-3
CAISYTGYEQYF
TGTGCCATCAGCTACACAGGGTACGAGCAGTACTTC
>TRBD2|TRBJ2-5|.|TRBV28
CASSLSPGGPETQYF
TGTGCCAGCAGTTTATCCCCGGGGGGGCCGGAGACCCAGTACTTC
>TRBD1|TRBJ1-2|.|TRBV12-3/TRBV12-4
CASSTQGALGYTF
TGTGCCAGCAGTACCCAGGGGGCGCTTGGCTACACCTTC
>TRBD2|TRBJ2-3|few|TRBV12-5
CASGVGSGGAEDTQYF
TGTGCTAGTGGCGTGGGTAGCGGGGGGGCCGAAGATACGCAGTATTTT
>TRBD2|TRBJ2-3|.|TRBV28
CASAGPGGGGTQYF
TGTGCCAGCGCCGGACCGGGGGGGGGAGGTACGCAGTATTTT
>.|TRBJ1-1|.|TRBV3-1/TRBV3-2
CASSQSPQGITEAFF
TGTGCCAGCAGCCAATCTCCCCAGGGGATAACTGAAGCTTTCTTT
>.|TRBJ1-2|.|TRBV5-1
CASSLARGWDYGYTF
TGCGCCAGCAGCTTGGCCCGGGGATGGGACTATGGCTACACCTTC
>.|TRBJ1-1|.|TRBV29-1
CSVELEANTEAFF
TGCAGCGTTGAACTAGAGGCGAACACTGAAGCTTTCTTT
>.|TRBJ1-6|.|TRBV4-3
CASSQGSGEGYVSPLHF
TGCGCCAGCAGCCAAGGATCCGGGGAGGGGTACGTTTCACCCCTCCACTTT
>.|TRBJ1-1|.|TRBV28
CASGGGWAFF
TGTGCCAGCGGGGGCGGTTGGGCTTTCTTT
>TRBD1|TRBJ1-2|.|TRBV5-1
CASRSGTGSDGYTF
TGCGCCAGCCGCTCAGGGACAGGCAGTGATGGCTACACCTTC
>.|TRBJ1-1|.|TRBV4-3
CASSPAARGGGTFF
TGCGCCAGCAGCCCAGCCGCCCGCGGGGGAGGGACTTTCTTT
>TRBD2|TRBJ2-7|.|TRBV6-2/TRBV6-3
CASSYATGWEGSEQYF
TGTGCCAGCAGTTACGCCACCGGGTGGGAGGGGAGCGAGCAGTACTTC
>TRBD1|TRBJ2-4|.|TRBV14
CASSQPRGLAKNIQYF
TGTGCCAGCAGCCAACCCAGGGGGCTAGCCAAAAACATTCAGTACTTC
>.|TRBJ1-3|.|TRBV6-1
CASSEWGRGSGNTIYF
TGTGCCAGCAGTGAATGGGGCAGGGGCTCTGGAAACACCATATATTTT
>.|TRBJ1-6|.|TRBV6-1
CASSEYYSPLHF
TGTGCCAGCAGTGAATATTATTCACCCCTCCACTTT